The 9 T cell receptor beta chains in this list originate from one sample, sequenced in a study of blood T cell repertoires in COVID-19. TCRdb's copy holds only in-frame clones and misses some; the assay was immunoSEQ multiplex PCR. Of a few hundred thousand clones in the sample, around four fifths were seen once. The sample taken for sequencing was PBMCs or T cells enriched from blood (not recorded which). The receptors were sampled from a man aged 40-55 years who had recovered from COVID-19.

CDR3 protein: CASGGPNTGELFF. In DNA form, the CDR3 reads TGTGCCAGCGGGGGCCCGAACACCGGGGAGCTGTTTTTT. V gene TRBV28 combines with J gene TRBJ2-2, with D possibly TRBD1 on 6 matching bases. Germline loops: CDR1 MDHEN, CDR2 SYDVKM. V lost 8 bases and J lost 0, with 7 bases in between. The CDR3 covers 13 residues.

This sequence joins TRBV19 and TRBJ2-1, with D possibly matching TRBD2 (6 bases). V lost 8 bases and J lost 1, with 18 bases in between. This CDR3 spans 16 amino acids. Germline CDR1 LNHDA, CDR2 SQIVND (reference sequence). The DNA for the CDR3 is TGTGCCAGTGCTAGCCCCGGGGGTAGATCCTACAATGAGCAGTTCTTC. Protein product: CASASPGGRSYNEQFF.

This clone was seen only a few times. The sample contains more than one DNA sequence encoding this CDR3. The chain joins TRBV2 to TRBJ1-1; 7 bases fit TRBD1. The CDR3 has 14 residues. CDR1 and CDR2 (germline): SNHLY, FYNNEI. Germline trimming cut 6 bases from V and 2 bases from J; bases unmatched to any gene: 6. As DNA, the CDR3 is TGTGCCAGCAGCTTCGACAGGGCTAACACTGAAGCTTTCTTT. Translated: CASSFDRANTEAFF.

V gene TRBV7-3 combines with J gene TRBJ2-7, with 10 bases that match TRBD2. The trim removed 2 bases at V and 5 bases at J, leaving 6 bases unmatched. Per the germline V gene, CDR1 is SGHTA and CDR2 is FQGTGA. CDR3 size: 15 residues. The CDR3 DNA reads as TGTGCCAGCAGCTTATTACTAGCGGGACTCGACGAGCAGTACTTC. This codes for CASSLLLAGLDEQYF.

This clone was counted between two and nine times. The gene calls are TRBV5-4 and TRBJ2-1; D uncertain. Trimming took off 4 bases at V and 5 bases at J, with 13 bases between the two ends. Germline V gene sequence: CDR1 SGHNT, CDR2 YYREEE (reference sequence). The CDR3 spans 14 residues. The CDR3 sequence is CASSPKVTDNEQFF. DNA for the CDR3: TGTGCCAGCAGCCCTAAAGTGACTGACAATGAGCAGTTCTTC.

This clone was picked up a small number of times. The chain combines TRBV30 with TRBJ1-2; TRBD1 might be the D (6 bases). The V gene's germline CDR1 is GTSNPN and CDR2 SVGIG (reference sequence). The CDR3 extends over 13 amino acids. V dropped 7 bases and J dropped 10 bases, with 22 bases sitting between them. CDR3 region: CASQMGGHAIYTF. CDR3 coding DNA: TGTGCCTCCCAAATGGGGGGGCACGCAATCTACACCTTC.

V and J are TRBV18 and TRBJ1-1; 9 bases align to TRBD1. The V gene end was trimmed by 3 bases and the J gene end by 5 bases; junction bases not matched to a gene: 7. The CDR3 is 15 residues long. In germline, CDR1 is KGHSH, CDR2 LQKENI. The CDR3 nucleotides are TGTGCCAGCTCACCTGCCGGACAGGGGATTACTGAAGCTTTCTTT. This translates into CASSPAGQGITEAFF. Full variable domain (remainder filled in from reference TRBV18 and TRBJ1-1): NAGVMQNPRHLVRRRGQEARLRCSPMKGHSHVYWYRQLPEEGLKFMVYLQKENIIDESGMPKERFSAEFPKEGPSILRIQQVVRGDSAAYFCASSPAGQGITEAFFGQGTRLTVV.

CDR3 residues: CASSFANSNQPQHF. DNA of the CDR3: TGTGCCAGCAGTTTTGCGAATAGCAATCAGCCCCAGCATTTT. The chain carries TRBV28 and TRBJ1-5; D unresolved. V gave up 3 bases and J gave up 0 bases, with 6 bases separating them. The CDR3 covers 14 residues. CDR1 and CDR2 from the germline V gene are MDHEN and SYDVKM.

This clone was counted a single time. V usage is TRBV30 and J usage is TRBJ1-1; weak D call: TRBD1 (5 bases). Trimming removed 2 bases at V and 1 base at J, with 8 bases between. The germline gives CDR1 GTSNPN, CDR2 SVGIG (reference sequence). The CDR3 totals 13 residues. The CDR3 loop reads CAWSFTGNTEAFF. The CDR3 DNA sequence: TGTGCCTGGAGTTTTACAGGGAACACTGAAGCTTTCTTT.